This TCR beta chain was recorded in a study of cytomegalovirus exposure and HLA in healthy donors (TCRdb year 2017). Regarding the complete study: In an earlier analysis of 450 to 750 of the donors, about 270 Gb of sequence data and roughly 100 million unique TCR beta sequences from roughly 190 million T cells were reported. Four or five DR-DQ haplotypes were handled as single units for association and clustering, since linkage in the cohort was strong. On average, around 240,000 unique TCR beta nucleotide sequences were sequenced per donor among roughly 430 genotyped donors of the cohort, with around 19% of those sequences being non-productive. Donor age, sex, ethnicity and CMV serostatus were collected together with the repertoire data. To study patterns of TCR occurrence, a later analysis re-analyzed previously published TCR beta repertoires from around 670 donors and added high-resolution HLA genotyping. Among the roughly 410 genotyped donors, around 79% belonged to the genetic ancestry cluster associated with self-reported Caucasian donors. Every repertoire in the discovery cohort had been generated on one and the same sequencing platform. About 310 gigabases of sequencing data and approximately 85 million unique TCR sequences were included in an early release covering 500 to 750 HLA-typed donors. A later genetic analysis took genome-wide SNP genotypes for about 55% of the 666 donors and used that subset as a discovery cohort. The study profiled the T cell repertoires of approximately 700 subjects by immunosequencing and related them to cytomegalovirus serostatus. Typing coverage differed by locus: A, B, C, DRB1 and DQB1 were typed in roughly 620-640 donors, DQA1 in around 500, DPA1 in around 600, and DPB1 in around 440. To decide whether each TCR beta V gene segment behaved as functional or pseudogenic, an earlier analysis of nearly 600 of the donors relied on high-throughput TCR beta sequencing. Besides the first cohort of roughly 700 subjects, a separate validation cohort made up of 90 to 150 different subjects was used. The study combined high-throughput TCR immunosequencing, statistical association of individual TCRs with disease status, and machine learning to predict cytomegalovirus infection status. HLA typing covered class I and class II loci at four-digit resolution. In the later analysis, no new phenotypic data were used to find candidate immune exposures; instead, reliance was placed on TCR beta sequences and their occurrence across donors. The study aimed to test whether signatures of past pathogen exposure could be identified by cataloging public T cell receptors.

Worth noting for this clone: Its antigen is unknown. One base away there is no much larger clone; base qualities are not given.

Results and caveats for the whole study, not just this receptor: Specific HLA alleles were associated with over 15,000 TCR beta sequences at a false discovery rate of 0.05 in a later analysis. In the study, 150 to 200 TCR beta chains were listed as associated with cytomegalovirus. CMV serostatus was the only immune exposure information available for the cohort. Compared with the 666-donor mean, donors in an Asian-associated ancestry cluster had fewer N-insertions in productive TCRs, according to a later genetic analysis. In a later analysis, the rate of TCR association differed among HLA loci, with DRB1 alleles having the most associated TCRs and HLA-C alleles having the fewest. Because the 87-base-pair reads could not distinguish some IMGT-functional V segments, including TRBV6-2 and TRBV6-3, those segments were excluded. Assigning TCR associations to individual alleles was difficult when HLA alleles, especially DR and DQ, strongly co-occurred. Correlated functional status among segregating V segments might be attributable to linkage disequilibrium, but an unknown experimental factor could not be ruled out. A later analysis found that HLA-associated TCR beta chains were more clonally expanded and had lower generation probabilities than equally common non-associated chains. A later genetic analysis associated a missense DCLRE1C variant with V-gene and J-gene trimming of TCR beta chains, and an independent cohort replicated the association. A further reported finding was that TCR beta sequences accurately predicted the HLA-A and HLA-B alleles for most subjects in the first cohort. This cohort had only TCR beta chains sequenced, and the lack of alpha or paired-chain data limited which features could be detected. Because HLA typing was unavailable for some donors at each locus, only the typed subset was used in association tests. Most TCR sequences were seen in very few donors, while some public TCRs were found in many individuals. A cluster of highly shared sequence variants was judged likely to be a technical artifact of the sequencing pipeline. The earlier analysis of 587 of the donors excluded around 17 rarely observed V segments, including chromosome 9 orphons, because counts were too low. In a later analysis, several top co-occurrence clusters were reported to appear linked to parvovirus B19, influenza, CMV and Epstein-Barr virus. According to the authors, the approach could potentially be generalized to other disease states and immunological phenotypes. Presence/absence analyses assumed roughly uniform sequencing depth across donors, an assumption that may not hold. A later analysis found that most CMV-associated TCR beta chains appeared HLA-restricted, with HLA associations seemingly driven largely by CMV exposure. In an earlier analysis of approximately 600 of the donors, most TCR beta V segments were observed in productive rearrangements about 87% or about 30% of the time, broadly matching IMGT annotations. A few of the identified cytomegalovirus-associated TCR beta chains were confirmed in vitro to be specific for cytomegalovirus antigens. The classifier was reported to diagnose cytomegalovirus status with high specificity and sensitivity in both the original cohort and the validation cohort.

The cohort consisted of 650 to 700 healthy bone marrow donors. Cohort members were all nominally healthy when sampled, although unrecorded immune exposures were likely present. The donor was CMV seropositive and was included in the group of 250 to 300 seropositive cohort members. A peripheral blood sample was provided by each donor, and peripheral blood mononuclear cells were used for TCR beta sequencing. The Qiagen DNeasy Blood Extraction Kit was used to extract genomic DNA from the blood cell samples. The library was generated by the immunoSEQ multiplex PCR assay. The multiplex PCR relied on a mix of 60 forward primers for TCR Vbeta segments and 13 reverse primers for TCR Jbeta segments. The CDR3 region of rearranged TCR beta genes was amplified from genomic DNA by a multiplex PCR assay. Amplified TCR beta libraries were sequenced as 87-base-pair reads on the Illumina HiSeq System. Per the authors' processing: A later analysis counted approximately 76 million unique TCR beta chains across the 650 to 800 repertoires, and 9.5 million to 11 million of these chains were shared by at least two donors. To remove PCR and sequencing errors, raw reads were error-corrected and collapsed into unique sequences using a nearest-neighbor algorithm that merged closely related sequences. CDR3 sequences were aligned to IMGT reference sequences to assign V, D and J gene segments. For a sequence to be retained, a match of at least six nucleotides to both a V gene segment and a J gene segment was required. A rearrangement was called productive if the CDR3 had no stop codons and remained in frame with V and J, and every other rearrangement was called non-productive. Following IMGT convention, CDR3 was defined as the stretch from the second conserved V-encoded cysteine to the conserved J-encoded phenylalanine. The earlier analysis of some 580 of the donors excluded any sequence lacking an unambiguous match to a single V gene segment. An earlier analysis of 500 to 600 of the donors classified V segments as functional when productive rearrangements were above 56.7% and as segregating when the standard deviation between donors was above 5%. A statistical classification framework was built for diagnosing cytomegalovirus status from the catalog of TCR beta chain sequences. A later analysis assigned V and J genes by comparing TCR nucleotide sequences with IMGT/GENE-DB human TR gene sequences. The TCRdist pipeline was used in a later analysis to assign CDR3 sequences and most-parsimonious VDJ recombination scenarios. In a later analysis, every TCR beta chain was defined by the combination of its CDR3 amino acid sequence and its V-gene family, and reads without a unique V-gene family were dropped. As a way to deal with suspected cross-contamination and a sequencing artifact, a later analysis dropped approximately 570 nucleotide sequences that were highly shared and had low generation probability. A later analysis calculated a clonal expansion index for each public chain from normalized within-repertoire ranks of inferred template counts. In a later analysis, generation probabilities were computed with a VDJ recombination model fitted to out-of-frame rearrangements, and the resulting probabilities were checked against IGoR. In a later analysis, hypergeometric tests were used to score TCR-TCR, TCR-HLA and TCR-CMV co-occurrence, with a repertoire-size bias correction applied to TCR pairs. A later analysis estimated false discovery rates by permuting HLA or CMV assignments 20 times. In a later analysis, co-occurring TCRs were grouped with DBSCAN, and TCRdist sequence similarity was added when clustering was performed within HLA-allele-positive subsets. Co-occurrence clustering excluded repertoires with fewer than 30,000 or more than 120,000 public chains, plus five with anomalous nucleotide sharing. Entries here come from immuneACCESS through TCRdb and include only in-frame sequences with V and J called. Some clones fail to appear in such tables; in the studies checked, an unresolved V gene covers under half of the shortfall, and the cause of the remainder is unknown. That table furnishes V, J and clone size, whereas the DNA furnished D and trimming. The table for this sample lists around 200,000 clones; 82% of them were counted only once. Clones ranked in the top ten supply nearly 6% of the sample.

Looking up the germline V gene yields CDR1 ENHRY and CDR2 SYGVKD. V loses 6 bases, J loses 7 bases, and the germline ends lie 13 bases apart. The CDR3, from cysteine to phenylalanine, totals 13 residues. The sequence is cut down to CDR3 DNA, 39 bases in frame from base 1. Rearrangement joined TRBV10-3 to TRBJ1-5, with no D gene named confidently. Sequencing was performed on PBMCs. This receptor was taken from a man aged 40-49 years in good health and CMV-seropositive. CDR3 loop: CAISPDGGQPQHF. Here is the DNA: TGTGCCATCAGCCCGGATGGAGGGCAGCCCCAGCATTTT.